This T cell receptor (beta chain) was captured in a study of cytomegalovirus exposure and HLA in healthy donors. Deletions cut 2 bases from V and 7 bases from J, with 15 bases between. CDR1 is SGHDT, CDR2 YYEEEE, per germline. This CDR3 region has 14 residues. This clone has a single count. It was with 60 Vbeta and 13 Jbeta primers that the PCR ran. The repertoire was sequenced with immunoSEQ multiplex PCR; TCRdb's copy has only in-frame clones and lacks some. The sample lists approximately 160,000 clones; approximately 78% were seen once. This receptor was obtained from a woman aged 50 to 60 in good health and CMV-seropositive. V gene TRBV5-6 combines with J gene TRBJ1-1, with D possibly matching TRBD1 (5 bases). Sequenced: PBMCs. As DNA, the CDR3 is TGTGCCAGCAGCTTTAAAGGGAGGGGCCGTGAAGCTTTCTTT. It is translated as CASSFKGRGREAFF.